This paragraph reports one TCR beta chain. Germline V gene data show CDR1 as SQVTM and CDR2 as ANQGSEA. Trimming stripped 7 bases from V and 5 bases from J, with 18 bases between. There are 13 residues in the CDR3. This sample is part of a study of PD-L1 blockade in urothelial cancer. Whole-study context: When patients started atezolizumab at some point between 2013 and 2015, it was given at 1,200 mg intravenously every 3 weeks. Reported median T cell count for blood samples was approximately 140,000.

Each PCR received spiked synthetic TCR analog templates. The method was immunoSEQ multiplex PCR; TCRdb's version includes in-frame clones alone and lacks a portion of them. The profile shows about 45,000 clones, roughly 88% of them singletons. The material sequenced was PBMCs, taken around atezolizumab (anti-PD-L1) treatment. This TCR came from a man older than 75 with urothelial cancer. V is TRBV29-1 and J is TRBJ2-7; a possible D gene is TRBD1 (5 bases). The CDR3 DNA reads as TGCAGCGCCTTAGGGGTCGTTGGGAACGAGCAGTACTTC. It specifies CSALGVVGNEQYF.